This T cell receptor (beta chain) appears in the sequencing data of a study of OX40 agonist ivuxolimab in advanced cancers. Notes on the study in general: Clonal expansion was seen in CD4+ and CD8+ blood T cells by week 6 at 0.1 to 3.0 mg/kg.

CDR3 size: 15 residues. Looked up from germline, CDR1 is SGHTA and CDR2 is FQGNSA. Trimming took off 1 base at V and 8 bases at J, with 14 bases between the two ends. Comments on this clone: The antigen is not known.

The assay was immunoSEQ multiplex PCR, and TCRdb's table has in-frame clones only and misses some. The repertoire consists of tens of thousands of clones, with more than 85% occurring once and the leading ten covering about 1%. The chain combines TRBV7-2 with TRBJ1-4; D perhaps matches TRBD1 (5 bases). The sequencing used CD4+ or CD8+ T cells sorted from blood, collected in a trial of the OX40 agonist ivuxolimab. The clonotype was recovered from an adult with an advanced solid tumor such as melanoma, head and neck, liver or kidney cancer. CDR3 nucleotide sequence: TGTGCCAGCAGCTTAGGAATGGCAGGGAGCGAAAAACTGTTTTTT. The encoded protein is CASSLGMAGSEKLFF.